The present TCR beta chain was sequenced within a study of blood T cell repertoires in COVID-19. About the study: Donors in the United States, Italy and Spain gave samples during acute or convalescent COVID-19. In each case, the material was cDNA or gDNA derived from T cells, B-cell-depleted T cells, or PBMCs.

Original handling: Quantification of nucleated cells was approximated via reference gene primer amplification. Sequencing was performed with immunoSEQ multiplex PCR; in TCRdb, only in-frame clones are kept and a portion is missing. That table is the source of V, J and clone size, and D and trimming were worked out from the DNA. The data hold some 210,000 clones, with 84% observed a single time. The CDR3 loop spans 14 amino acids. CDR1 is SGHRS, CDR2 YFSETQ, per germline. V lost 1 base and J 7 bases, leaving 14 bases between the germline ends. This clone was seen just once. Sequencing was carried out using peripheral blood. This sequence originates from a woman in her 70s with active or convalescent COVID-19. V usage is TRBV5-1 and J usage is TRBJ2-5, with a possible D match to TRBD2 (6 bases). This CDR3 is CASSLWEAEGTQYF. The CDR3 bases are TGCGCCAGCAGCTTGTGGGAGGCTGAGGGGACCCAGTACTTC.